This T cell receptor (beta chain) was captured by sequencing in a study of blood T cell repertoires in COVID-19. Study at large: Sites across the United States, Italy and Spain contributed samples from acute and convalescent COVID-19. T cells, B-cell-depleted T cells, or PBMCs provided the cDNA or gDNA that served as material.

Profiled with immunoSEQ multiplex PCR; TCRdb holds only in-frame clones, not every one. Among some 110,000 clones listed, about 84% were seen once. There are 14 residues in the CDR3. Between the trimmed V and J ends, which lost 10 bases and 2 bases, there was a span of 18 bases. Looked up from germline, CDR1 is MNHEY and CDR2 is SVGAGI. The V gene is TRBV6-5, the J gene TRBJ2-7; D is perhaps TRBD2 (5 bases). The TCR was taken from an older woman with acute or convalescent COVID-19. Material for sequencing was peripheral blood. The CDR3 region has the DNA TGTGCCACCAGGCGAGAGGGTTTCGCCTACGAGCAGTACTTC. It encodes CATRREGFAYEQYF.